The T cell receptor beta chain described here comes from a study of control samples from healthy donors and cancer patients. This table comes from immunoSEQ multiplex PCR, and its TCRdb copy is limited to in-frame clones, with some not included. Of approximately 49,000 clones listed, 89% are singletons. Germline CDR1 is SGHVS and CDR2 is FNYEAQ. The CDR3 sequence is 16 residues long. The V gene end was trimmed by 3 bases and the J gene end by 7 bases; junction bases not matched to a gene: 5. This chain links TRBV7-6 with TRBJ2-1; 14 bases map to TRBD2. The origin of this receptor is a middle-aged man with colorectal cancer. The source material was PBMCs. CDR3 loop: CASSLGTSGGLNEQFF. CDR3 nucleotides: TGTGCCAGCAGCTTGGGGACTAGCGGGGGCCTTAATGAGCAGTTCTTC.